These 23 T cell receptor beta chains originate from one sample sequenced in a study of T cells after posttransplantation cyclophosphamide. Libraries were prepared by immunoSEQ multiplex PCR; TCRdb keeps only in-frame clonotypes and omits some of them. The specimen has 30,000 to 45,000 clones, none found just once. Sequenced input: PBMCs. The receptors shown here come from a girl aged 10 to 17 in good health, CMV-negative, and a related stem cell transplant donor.

This clone was recorded at least ten times. The rearrangement links TRBV2 to TRBJ2-3, with D perhaps matching TRBD2 (5 bases). Germline V lookup: CDR1 SNHLY, CDR2 FYNNEI. There are 16 residues in the CDR3. Trimming took 6 bases from V and 0 from J, leaving 16 bases between them. The CDR3 sequence is CASRKDSVSSTDTQYF. In nucleotides, the CDR3 is TGTGCCAGCAGAAAAGATAGCGTCTCTAGCACAGATACGCAGTATTTT.

This clone was found many times. This chain joins TRBV9 and TRBJ1-5; D is perhaps TRBD1 (5 bases). This CDR3 comprises 14 residues. Trimming shortened V by 4 bases and J by 7 bases, and 15 bases separated the two germline ends. From germline, CDR1 is SGDLS and CDR2 YYNGEE. CDR3 sequence: CASSPGGTHQPQHF. CDR3 DNA sequence: TGTGCCAGCAGCCCCGGGGGGACGCACCAGCCCCAGCATTTT.

This clone has a count of ten or more. CDR3: CASHILGQSNTEAFF. Here the CDR3 DNA reads TGTGCCAGCCACATATTAGGACAGTCGAACACTGAAGCTTTCTTT. The V call is TRBV5-4, the J call TRBJ1-1; the D gene is possibly TRBD1 (6 bases). V was cut by 7 bases and J by 1 base, with 17 bases left in between. From germline, CDR1 is SGHNT and CDR2 YYREEE (reference sequence). This CDR3 is 15 amino acids long.

This clone showed up many times. The genes are TRBV5-5 and TRBJ1-2; TRBD1 is a possible D gene (6 bases). Trimming took off 4 bases at V and 6 bases at J, with 31 bases between the two ends. Germline CDR1 is SGHKS and CDR2 is YYEKEE (reference sequence). The CDR3 covers 19 residues. This CDR3 reads CASSQGAAGASFVGNGYTF. The CDR3 coding sequence is TGTGCCAGCAGCCAGGGAGCGGCAGGGGCGAGTTTTGTGGGGAATGGCTACACCTTC.

This clone was seen ten or more times. The V gene is TRBV7-3, the J gene TRBJ2-3, with 10 bases aligning to TRBD2. CDR1 SGHTA and CDR2 FQGTGA come from the germline V gene. The CDR3 runs to 15 residues. V lost 5 bases to trimming and J lost 0 bases; unmatched junction nucleotides: 2. The CDR3 sequence: CASSRTSGSTDTQYF. The CDR3 region has the DNA TGTGCCAGCAGCCGGACTAGCGGTAGCACAGATACGCAGTATTTT.

The chain carries TRBV30 and TRBJ2-5; 8 positions agree with TRBD1. Near its end, the DNA agrees better with TRBJ2-7, so the J call may be wrong. This CDR3 is 16 amino acids long. Germline values: CDR1 GTSNPN, CDR2 SVGIG (reference sequence). CDR3 loop: CAWSLRDRGWYYEQYF. The CDR3 DNA sequence: TGTGCCTGGAGTCTACGAGACAGGGGATGGTACTACGAGCAGTACTTC.

This clone was picked up many times. Because the CDR3's place on the DNA is in doubt, the DNA is left out and the CDR3 is given as listed by TCRdb. The chain recombines TRBV10-3 with TRBJ1-1. The CDR3 adds up to 14 amino acids, both ends counted. CDR1 and CDR2 from the germline V gene are ENHRY and SYGVKD. The CDR3 protein is CAISTSGGNTEAFF.

This clone was seen ten or more times. This chain connects TRBV6-6 to TRBJ1-5; D not resolved. Trimming stripped 11 bases from V and 1 base from J, with 12 bases between. From germline, CDR1 is MNHNY and CDR2 SVGAGI (reference sequence). The length of the CDR3 is 13 residues. CDR3 coding DNA: TGTGCCGCCGGGGAGGGAAGCAATCAGCCCCAGCATTTT. Translated: CAAGEGSNQPQHF.

This clone was observed at least ten times. V and J are TRBV5-1 and TRBJ2-1; 8 nucleotides match TRBD1. CDR3 size: 17 residues. Germline CDR1 SGHRS, CDR2 YFSETQ. V lost 5 bases and J lost 4; bases outside the gene matches: 14. In DNA, the CDR3 is TGCGCCAGCAGTTCCGATACTGGACAGGGAACGTACAATGAGCAGTTCTTC. Its protein is CASSSDTGQGTYNEQFF.

This clone was observed many times. The rearrangement joins TRBV19 to TRBJ2-5; 8 bases align to TRBD1. The V segment lost 4 bases and the J segment 7 bases; nucleotides outside the gene matches: 8. The CDR3 length is 14 residues. The germline gives CDR1 LNHDA, CDR2 SQIVND (reference sequence). The chain's CDR3 is CASSTHGQGGTQYF. The CDR3, as DNA: TGTGCCAGTAGTACGCACGGACAGGGAGGGACCCAGTACTTC. Supplemented by reference TRBV19 and TRBJ2-5, the full variable domain reads DGGITQSPKYLFRKEGQNVTLSCEQNLNHDAMYWYRQDPGQGLRLIYYSQIVNDFQKGDIAEGYSVSREKKESFPLTVTSAQKNPTAFYLCASSTHGQGGTQYFGPGTRLLVL.

The table lists this clone with many counts. The genes are TRBV5-1 and TRBJ2-7, with 9 bases aligning to TRBD2. CDR1 is SGHRS, CDR2 YFSETQ, per germline. This CDR3 is 17 amino acids long. The J segment lost 3 bases and the V segment lost 4 bases, leaving 14 bases of the junction unmatched. CDR3 protein: CASSGILLAGENYEQYF. DNA for the CDR3: TGCGCCAGCAGCGGAATTCTGTTAGCGGGAGAAAACTACGAGCAGTACTTC.

This clone was recorded at least ten times. The chain recombines TRBV4-3 with TRBJ2-1, with 11 bases identical to TRBD2. This CDR3 is built from 14 residues. Germline CDR1 is LGHNA and CDR2 is YSLEER. V shed 0 bases, J shed 12 bases, and the junction held 4 bases outside the gene matches. The CDR3 protein is CASSQDGTSGGQFF. The DNA for the CDR3 is TGCGCCAGCAGCCAAGATGGGACTAGCGGCGGGCAGTTCTTC.

This clone was observed a handful of times. CDR3 nucleotides: TGTGCCAGCAGCCCCGGGACAGGGGGAGATACGCAGTATTTT. Encoded protein: CASSPGTGGDTQYF. The chain joins TRBV6-5 to TRBJ2-3, with 11 bases matching TRBD1. Germline loops: CDR1 MNHEY, CDR2 SVGAGI. CDR3 length equals 14 residues. V trimming: 6 bases; J trimming: 5 bases; junction bases outside the gene matches: 4.

The V gene is TRBV29-1, the J gene TRBJ1-2; D ambiguous. The CDR3 consists of 11 residues. The germline V gene has CDR1 SQVTM and CDR2 ANQGSEA. V was shortened by 5 bases and J by 2 bases, with 6 bases between the two germline ends. CDR3 sequence: CSVFRNYGYTF. CDR3 nucleotide sequence: TGCAGCGTTTTCAGAAACTATGGCTACACCTTC.

This clone was detected ten times or more. The rearrangement joins TRBV7-3 to TRBJ1-6; 7 nucleotides align to TRBD1. Germline V gene data show CDR1 as SGHTA and CDR2 as FQGTGA. Trimming took 6 bases from V and 3 from J; bases not matched to a gene: 5. CDR3 size: 15 residues. The CDR3 loop is CASRRDSNYNSPLHF. CDR3 sequence (DNA): TGTGCCAGCAGGCGGGACAGCAACTATAATTCACCCCTCCACTTT.

This clone showed up just a few times. J is TRBJ1-2 and V is TRBV7-2; D gene uncertain. Per the germline V gene, CDR1 is SGHTA and CDR2 is FQGNSA. V gave up 1 base and J gave up 2 bases, with 5 bases separating them. This CDR3 contains 13 residues. The CDR3 sequence: CASSLGQNYGYTF. The CDR3 DNA sequence: TGTGCCAGCAGCTTAGGGCAGAACTATGGCTACACCTTC.

This clone was observed a handful of times. The V gene is TRBV28, the J gene TRBJ2-3, with D possibly matching TRBD2 (5 bases). This CDR3 comprises 14 residues. Germline V lookup: CDR1 MDHEN, CDR2 SYDVKM. Trimming shortened V by 3 bases and J by 4 bases, and 11 bases separated the two germline ends. CDR3 bases: TGTGCCAGCAGTTTCCCGGCGCGGGCAGATACGCAGTATTTT. Its protein product is CASSFPARADTQYF.

This clone appeared a few times. The rearrangement joins TRBV27 to TRBJ1-2; 7 nucleotides line up with TRBD1. V dropped 6 bases and J dropped 2; count of bases not matched to a gene: 12. The CDR3 contains 16 residues. The germline gives CDR1 MNHEY, CDR2 SMNVEV (reference sequence). The CDR3, as DNA: TGTGCCAGCAGCCACCCCCGGGACAGAGTAAACTATGGCTACACCTTC. Encoded protein: CASSHPRDRVNYGYTF.

This clone appeared many times. This sequence joins TRBV7-3 and TRBJ2-5, with a tentative D call TRBD1 (6 bases). The CDR3 loop spans 19 amino acids. The V gene lost 5 bases and the J gene lost 1 base, with 26 bases spanning the gap. Germline CDR1 and CDR2: SGHTA and FQGTGA. CDR3 bases: TGTGCCAGCAGCCGTAGAATTGGGACAAACACGGGCGTCCAAGAGACCCAGTACTTC. It specifies CASSRRIGTNTGVQETQYF.

The CDR3 sequence is CASSPLSGSEMGSPLHF. The CDR3 bases are TGTGCCAGCTCACCCTTGTCTGGCAGCGAAATGGGTTCACCCCTCCACTTT. The chain uses TRBV18 and TRBJ1-6, with D hard to call. This CDR3 spans 17 amino acids. V lost 3 bases, J lost 9 bases, and 21 bases lay in between. Germline V lookup: CDR1 KGHSH, CDR2 LQKENI.

This clone was found a few times. The genes are TRBV30 and TRBJ2-1; TRBD2 matches 10 bases. CDR3 length: 15 amino acids. The germline CDR1 and CDR2 sequences are GTSNPN and SVGIG (reference sequence). V shed 4 bases, J shed 2 bases, and the junction held 5 bases outside the gene matches. CDR3 amino acids: CAWIRTSGPYNEQFF. CDR3 DNA: TGTGCCTGGATCCGGACTAGCGGCCCCTACAATGAGCAGTTCTTC.

This clone was observed many times. The V call is TRBV6-1, the J call TRBJ1-2; the D is unclear. Trimming removed 1 base from V and 2 bases from J, with 8 bases in between. The length of the CDR3 is 14 residues. Germline CDR1 reads MNHNS; CDR2 reads SASEGT. CDR3 in DNA: TGTGCCAGCAGTGAAGTAGGAGGGAACTATGGCTACACCTTC. This encodes CASSEVGGNYGYTF.

The chain combines TRBV7-6 with TRBJ1-5; D remains ambiguous. CDR1 and CDR2 (germline): SGHVS, FNYEAQ. The CDR3 consists of 13 residues. V dropped 2 bases and J dropped 3 bases, with 5 bases sitting between them. The CDR3 loop is CASSLTVNQPQHF. In DNA form, the CDR3 reads TGTGCCAGCAGCTTAACAGTCAATCAGCCCCAGCATTTT.